This is a list of T cell receptor beta chains from one sample in a study of blood T cell repertoires in COVID-19. The repertoire was sequenced with immunoSEQ multiplex PCR; TCRdb's copy has only in-frame clones and lacks some. The data hold over 150,000 clones, with about 73% observed a single time. The material sequenced was peripheral blood. Receptor source: a man older than 75 with acute or convalescent COVID-19. CDR3s include the opening cysteine and the closing phenylalanine or tryptophan. The order of the fields is J gene, clone size, D gene, V gene, CDR3 protein, CDR3 DNA. The D gene is left open where the match is weak. Clone size is stated in some rows and not others, as once, few, many or a class when expanded.

j_gene: TRBJ2-7; abundance: once; d_gene: NA; v_gene: TRBV4-3; CDR3aa: CASSQAVVRYEQYF; CDR3nt: TGCGCCAGCAGCCAAGCGGTGGTGCGCTACGAGCAGTACTTC
j_gene: TRBJ2-3; abundance: NA; d_gene: TRBD2; v_gene: TRBV12-5; CDR3aa: CASGLSGTSGGANTQYF; CDR3nt: TGTGCTAGTGGTTTGTCAGGGACTAGCGGGGGGGCAAATACGCAGTATTTT
j_gene: TRBJ2-3; abundance: NA; d_gene: TRBD2; v_gene: TRBV18; CDR3aa: CASSPRLAGARSPDTQYF; CDR3nt: TGTGCCAGCTCACCCCGGTTAGCGGGGGCTCGTTCTCCAGATACGCAGTATTTT
j_gene: TRBJ2-1; abundance: NA; d_gene: TRBD1; v_gene: TRBV7-9; CDR3aa: CASRRDGTENEQFF; CDR3nt: TGTGCCAGCAGAAGGGACGGGACAGAAAATGAGCAGTTCTTC
j_gene: TRBJ2-2; abundance: NA; d_gene: TRBD1; v_gene: TRBV6-1; CDR3aa: CASGQGGTGELFF; CDR3nt: TGTGCCAGCGGACAGGGGGGGACCGGGGAGCTGTTTTTT
j_gene: TRBJ2-3; abundance: NA; d_gene: NA; v_gene: TRBV6-1; CDR3aa: CASSVYGHGSTDTQYF; CDR3nt: TGTGCCAGCAGTGTCTATGGACACGGGAGCACAGATACGCAGTATTTT
j_gene: TRBJ2-7; abundance: NA; d_gene: TRBD1; v_gene: TRBV2; CDR3aa: CASSGGQGPYEQYF; CDR3nt: TGTGCCAGCAGTGGAGGACAGGGGCCCTACGAGCAGTACTTC
j_gene: TRBJ1-5; abundance: few; d_gene: TRBD1; v_gene: TRBV6-5; CDR3aa: CASSYSTGNGQPQHF; CDR3nt: TGTGCCAGCAGTTACTCGACAGGGAACGGTCAGCCCCAGCATTTT
j_gene: TRBJ2-5; abundance: NA; d_gene: TRBD1; v_gene: TRBV19; CDR3aa: CASHGQGETQYF; CDR3nt: TGTGCCAGTCACGGACAGGGAGAGACCCAGTACTTC
j_gene: TRBJ1-1; abundance: NA; d_gene: NA; v_gene: TRBV5-8; CDR3aa: CASSSLPDGGSRTEAFF; CDR3nt: TGTGCCAGCAGCTCGCTCCCGGACGGGGGGTCGAGGACTGAAGCTTTCTTT
j_gene: TRBJ1-1; abundance: once; d_gene: NA; v_gene: TRBV18; CDR3aa: CASSPPRGLNTEAFF; CDR3nt: TGTGCCAGCTCACCACCGAGGGGACTTAACACTGAAGCTTTCTTT
j_gene: TRBJ2-5; abundance: few; d_gene: TRBD2; v_gene: TRBV24-1; CDR3aa: CATSDKPGLAQETQYF; CDR3nt: TGTGCCACCAGTGATAAGCCGGGACTAGCCCAAGAGACCCAGTACTTC
j_gene: TRBJ1-1; abundance: NA; d_gene: NA; v_gene: TRBV21-1; CDR3aa: CASRNPVLNTEAFF; CDR3nt: TGTGCCAGCAGGAACCCGGTACTAAACACTGAAGCTTTCTTT
j_gene: TRBJ1-1; abundance: NA; d_gene: NA; v_gene: TRBV4-2; CDR3aa: CASSQPGTGGTEAFF; CDR3nt: TGTGCCAGCAGCCAACCCGGGACGGGAGGGACTGAAGCTTTCTTT
j_gene: TRBJ2-3; abundance: NA; d_gene: TRBD2; v_gene: TRBV6-6; CDR3aa: CASSRSRGGVGDTQYF; CDR3nt: TGTGCCAGCAGTCGATCGCGGGGGGGCGTAGGAGATACGCAGTATTTT
j_gene: TRBJ1-1; abundance: many; d_gene: NA; v_gene: TRBV11-2; CDR3aa: CASSLVSGINTEAFF; CDR3nt: TGTGCCAGCAGCTTAGTCTCCGGGATCAACACTGAAGCTTTCTTT
j_gene: TRBJ2-1; abundance: NA; d_gene: NA; v_gene: TRBV2; CDR3aa: CASSTRGAGSYNEQFF; CDR3nt: TGTGCCAGCAGTACCCGGGGGGCGGGGTCCTACAATGAGCAGTTCTTC
j_gene: TRBJ1-6; abundance: NA; d_gene: TRBD1; v_gene: TRBV11-1; CDR3aa: CASSLAGQGANSPLHF; CDR3nt: TGTGCCAGCAGCTTAGCGGGACAGGGGGCTAATTCACCCCTCCACTTT
j_gene: TRBJ1-1; abundance: NA; d_gene: NA; v_gene: TRBV10-1; CDR3aa: CASSLQGRTEAFF; CDR3nt: TGCGCCAGCAGCCTACAGGGTAGAACTGAAGCTTTCTTT
j_gene: TRBJ1-2; abundance: NA; d_gene: TRBD1; v_gene: TRBV2; CDR3aa: CASRGTGITYGYTF; CDR3nt: TGTGCCAGCAGGGGGACAGGGATAACTTATGGCTACACCTTC
j_gene: TRBJ2-1; abundance: few; d_gene: TRBD2; v_gene: TRBV29-1; CDR3aa: CSGSTSGGLGEQFF; CDR3nt: TGCAGCGGCTCGACTAGCGGGGGCCTGGGTGAGCAGTTCTTC
j_gene: TRBJ1-5; abundance: NA; d_gene: TRBD1; v_gene: TRBV6-6; CDR3aa: CASSYRDRGYNQPQHF; CDR3nt: TGTGCCAGCAGTTATCGGGACAGGGGGTACAATCAGCCCCAGCATTTT
j_gene: TRBJ1-2; abundance: NA; d_gene: TRBD1; v_gene: TRBV19; CDR3aa: CASSIEGTGRYGYTF; CDR3nt: TGTGCCAGTAGTATCGAAGGGACAGGGCGTTATGGCTACACCTTC
j_gene: TRBJ1-2; abundance: few; d_gene: TRBD1; v_gene: TRBV19; CDR3aa: CASSFLDRGYGYTF; CDR3nt: TGTGCCAGTAGTTTTTTGGACAGGGGCTATGGCTACACCTTC
j_gene: TRBJ2-1; abundance: NA; d_gene: NA; v_gene: TRBV24-1; CDR3aa: CATSDPGQYNEQFF; CDR3nt: TGTGCCACCAGTGATCCCGGACAGTACAATGAGCAGTTCTTC
j_gene: TRBJ1-6; abundance: few; d_gene: TRBD1; v_gene: TRBV18; CDR3aa: CASSPRPTGSSYNSPLHF; CDR3nt: TGTGCCAGCTCACCACGACCGACAGGGAGCTCCTATAATTCACCCCTCCACTTT
j_gene: TRBJ1-2; abundance: NA; d_gene: TRBD1; v_gene: TRBV19; CDR3aa: CASSIETGGAGYTF; CDR3nt: TGTGCCAGTAGTATAGAAACAGGGGGAGCTGGCTACACCTTC
j_gene: TRBJ1-1; abundance: NA; d_gene: TRBD1; v_gene: TRBV5-5; CDR3aa: CASSLDGTGVDTEAFF; CDR3nt: TGTGCCAGCAGCTTGGACGGCACAGGGGTAGACACTGAAGCTTTCTTT
j_gene: TRBJ2-2; abundance: NA; d_gene: NA; v_gene: TRBV24-1; CDR3aa: CATGIPGSGGELFF; CDR3nt: TGTGCCACCGGCATCCCAGGGTCTGGAGGGGAGCTGTTTTTT
j_gene: TRBJ2-1; abundance: few; d_gene: TRBD2; v_gene: TRBV19; CDR3aa: CASSIFAGGINEQFF; CDR3nt: TGTGCCAGTAGTATTTTCGCGGGGGGAATCAATGAGCAGTTCTTC
j_gene: TRBJ1-4; abundance: NA; d_gene: NA; v_gene: TRBV6-1; CDR3aa: CASSEYGPNEKLFF; CDR3nt: TGTGCCAGCAGTGAATATGGGCCTAATGAAAAACTGTTTTTT
j_gene: TRBJ2-2; abundance: NA; d_gene: TRBD1; v_gene: TRBV19; CDR3aa: CASSALTGTGNTGELFF; CDR3nt: TGTGCCAGTAGTGCCCTGACCGGGACAGGGAACACCGGGGAGCTGTTTTTT
j_gene: TRBJ2-5; abundance: NA; d_gene: TRBD2; v_gene: TRBV6-5; CDR3aa: CASSGHGTSAETQYF; CDR3nt: TGTGCCAGCAGCGGCCATGGGACTAGCGCGGAGACCCAGTACTTC
j_gene: TRBJ1-1; abundance: few; d_gene: NA; v_gene: TRBV10-3; CDR3aa: CAISGRGAEAFF; CDR3nt: TGTGCCATCAGTGGAAGGGGTGCTGAAGCTTTCTTT
j_gene: TRBJ2-1; abundance: NA; d_gene: TRBD1; v_gene: TRBV5-4; CDR3aa: CASSQGQTAYNEQFF; CDR3nt: TGTGCCAGCAGCCAGGGACAGACTGCCTACAATGAGCAGTTCTTC
j_gene: TRBJ2-7; abundance: NA; d_gene: TRBD1; v_gene: TRBV11-3; CDR3aa: CASSSAWTGREQYF; CDR3nt: TGTGCCAGCAGCTCCGCTTGGACAGGGCGCGAGCAGTACTTC
j_gene: TRBJ2-1; abundance: NA; d_gene: TRBD2; v_gene: TRBV10-3; CDR3aa: CAIRDTSGGYNEQFF; CDR3nt: TGTGCCATCAGGGATACTAGCGGGGGATACAATGAGCAGTTCTTC
j_gene: TRBJ2-5; abundance: NA; d_gene: TRBD1; v_gene: TRBV6-5; CDR3aa: CASRDRASQETQYF; CDR3nt: TGTGCCAGTCGGGACAGGGCCTCCCAAGAGACCCAGTACTTC
j_gene: TRBJ2-6; abundance: once; d_gene: TRBD2; v_gene: TRBV7-3; CDR3aa: CASSRTSDHSGANVLTF; CDR3nt: TGTGCCAGCAGCCGGACTAGCGACCACTCTGGGGCCAACGTCCTGACTTTC
j_gene: TRBJ1-1; abundance: NA; d_gene: TRBD1; v_gene: TRBV7-2; CDR3aa: CASSLVGGADTEAFF; CDR3nt: TGTGCCAGCAGCTTAGTAGGGGGCGCTGACACTGAAGCTTTCTTT
j_gene: TRBJ1-2; abundance: NA; d_gene: TRBD1; v_gene: TRBV4-2; CDR3aa: CASSPDRGVYGYTF; CDR3nt: TGTGCCAGCAGCCCGGACAGGGGAGTTTATGGCTACACCTTC
j_gene: TRBJ2-7; abundance: NA; d_gene: NA; v_gene: TRBV30; CDR3aa: CAWSQGRTYEQYF; CDR3nt: TGTGCCTGGAGTCAGGGCAGGACCTACGAGCAGTACTTC
j_gene: TRBJ2-6; abundance: few; d_gene: NA; v_gene: TRBV19; CDR3aa: CASSIVRGRGVSGANVLTF; CDR3nt: TGTGCCAGTAGTATAGTAAGGGGCAGGGGAGTCTCTGGGGCCAACGTCCTGACTTTC
j_gene: TRBJ2-7; abundance: NA; d_gene: TRBD2; v_gene: TRBV7-2; CDR3aa: CASSLSSGGGSYEQYF; CDR3nt: TGTGCCAGCAGCTTAAGTAGCGGGGGGGGCAGTTACGAGCAGTACTTC
j_gene: TRBJ2-3; abundance: NA; d_gene: TRBD2; v_gene: TRBV4-3; CDR3aa: CASSHLAGDTDTQYF; CDR3nt: TGCGCCAGCAGCCACCTAGCGGGTGACACAGATACGCAGTATTTT
j_gene: TRBJ1-2; abundance: NA; d_gene: NA; v_gene: TRBV7-2; CDR3aa: CASSLAPTGWYTF; CDR3nt: TGTGCCAGCAGCTTAGCCCCGACAGGCTGGTACACCTTC
j_gene: TRBJ2-4; abundance: NA; d_gene: TRBD1; v_gene: TRBV5-4; CDR3aa: CASSLNRGKNIQYF; CDR3nt: TGTGCCAGCAGCTTGAACAGGGGCAAAAACATTCAGTACTTC
j_gene: TRBJ2-5; abundance: NA; d_gene: NA; v_gene: TRBV6-6; CDR3aa: CASSYGQYQETQYF; CDR3nt: TGTGCCAGCAGTTACGGACAGTACCAAGAGACCCAGTACTTC
j_gene: TRBJ1-4; abundance: NA; d_gene: NA; v_gene: TRBV7-2; CDR3aa: CASSRGGGEKLFF; CDR3nt: TGTGCCAGCAGCAGAGGCGGGGGAGAAAAACTGTTTTTT
j_gene: TRBJ2-7; abundance: NA; d_gene: TRBD1; v_gene: TRBV15; CDR3aa: CATSKAPGQGAIVQYF; CDR3nt: TGTGCCACCAGCAAAGCGCCGGGACAGGGGGCTATCGTGCAGTACTTC
j_gene: TRBJ1-1; abundance: NA; d_gene: NA; v_gene: TRBV30; CDR3aa: CAWSVARALGAFF; CDR3nt: TGTGCCTGGAGTGTGGCCAGGGCCCTCGGAGCTTTCTTT
j_gene: TRBJ1-2; abundance: NA; d_gene: NA; v_gene: TRBV3-1/TRBV3-2; CDR3aa: CASSSGIDRFSYGYTF; CDR3nt: TGTGCCAGCAGCTCCGGGATAGACAGGTTTAGCTATGGCTACACCTTC